This is a list of T cell receptor beta chains from one sample in a study of cytomegalovirus exposure and HLA in healthy donors. Method: immunoSEQ multiplex PCR; TCRdb's copy keeps in-frame clones and lacks some. The sample holds roughly 190,000 clones, about 82% seen once. Material for sequencing was PBMCs. Source of these receptors: a woman aged 18-29 years in good health and CMV-seronegative. The CDR3 runs from the conserved cysteine through the conserved F or W. Each record gives: D gene, clone size, V gene, J gene, CDR3 DNA, CDR3 protein. A D gene is named only where the DNA matches it firmly. A row's size may be missing; if present it is once, few, many or a size class.

TRBD2	.	TRBV5-1	TRBJ2-5	TGCGCCAGCAGCACGCCGTTGCTACTAGCGACAAAAAGAGGCCAAGAGACCCAGTACTTC	CASSTPLLLATKRGQETQYF
.	.	TRBV27	TRBJ1-5	TGTGCCAGCAGTTTGTTAGGGGGAGAACAGCCCCAGCATTTT	CASSLLGGEQPQHF
.	.	TRBV28	TRBJ1-4	TGTGCCAGCAGGGAATCCACGACAGCGATTTTCGAAAAACTGTTTTTT	CASRESTTAIFEKLFF
.	few	TRBV27	TRBJ2-5	TGTGCCAGCAGTTCTTACTTTGTACAGGGCCTTCCGGAGACCCAGTACTTC	CASSSYFVQGLPETQYF
TRBD2	.	TRBV18	TRBJ2-7	TGTGCCAGCTCACCACCTAGCGGGAGATTCGGGCAGTACTTC	CASSPPSGRFGQYF
.	.	TRBV18	TRBJ1-5	TGTGCCAGCTCACCTGGGGAGTATCAGCCCCAGCATTTT	CASSPGEYQPQHF
.	.	TRBV7-2	TRBJ1-4	TGTGCCAGCAGCTTACTCCCCGTTACCTTGACAGCAACTAATGAAAAACTGTTTTTT	CASSLLPVTLTATNEKLFF
.	.	TRBV10-3	TRBJ2-1	TGTGCCATCAGTGACCCCCTTCGTAATGAGCAGTTCTTC	CAISDPLRNEQFF
.	few	TRBV5-6	TRBJ2-7	TGTGCCAGCAGCCTAGGCAGAGAGCAGTACTTC	CASSLGREQYF
.	.	TRBV4-2	TRBJ2-3	TGTGCCAGCAGCCAGGCCAGAGATACGCAGTATTTT	CASSQARDTQYF
TRBD1	.	TRBV18	TRBJ1-1	TGTGCCAGCTCACTCTCGGGACAGGGGAACACTGAAGCTTTCTTT	CASSLSGQGNTEAFF
.	.	TRBV4-1	TRBJ2-1	TGCGCCAGCAGGGGCCAGGGGAGTGGGGGCCTCTACTACAATGAGCAGTTCTTC	CASRGQGSGGLYYNEQFF
TRBD2	.	TRBV10-1	TRBJ2-7	TGCGCCAGCAGTGTCGGGGGGGCGGCCTACGAGCAGTACTTC	CASSVGGAAYEQYF
.	.	TRBV4-1	TRBJ2-6	TGCGCCAGCAGCCAAGGGGGCAGGGGTCCTGGGGCCAACGTCCTGACTTTC	CASSQGGRGPGANVLTF
.	.	TRBV30	TRBJ1-2	TGTGCCTGGAGTGGGCAGTTTAACTATGGCTACACCTTC	CAWSGQFNYGYTF
.	.	TRBV6-5	TRBJ1-1	TGTGCCAGCAGTCGGGACACTGAAGCTTTCTTT	CASSRDTEAFF
.	.	TRBV6-1	TRBJ2-7	TGTGCCAGCAGCCGGGACATCGTCTCCTACGAGCAGTACTTC	CASSRDIVSYEQYF
.	.	TRBV5-1	TRBJ1-3	TGCGCCAGCAGCTTTAACCCAGGGCGCTCTGGAAACACCATATATTTT	CASSFNPGRSGNTIYF
TRBD2	.	TRBV5-6	TRBJ2-1	TGTGCCAGCAGCTTCACGGGACTAGCGGGGGGGCAATCCTACAATGAGCAGTTCTTC	CASSFTGLAGGQSYNEQFF
.	.	TRBV7-7	TRBJ2-1	TGTGCCAGCAGCCCAGACAGGTATCGTGAGCAGTTCTTC	CASSPDRYREQFF
TRBD1	once	TRBV7-6	TRBJ2-2	TGTGCCAGCACGAGACAGGGGGCTGTCACCGGGGAGCTGTTTTTT	CASTRQGAVTGELFF
.	few	TRBV4-2	TRBJ2-2	TGTGCCAGCAGCCAAGCCTCCCACACCGGGGAGCTGTTTTTT	CASSQASHTGELFF
TRBD1	.	TRBV5-1	TRBJ1-2	TGCGCCAGCAGCCCCCGGACAGGGGCCCTGATCTTTGGCTACACCTTC	CASSPRTGALIFGYTF
.	.	TRBV5-6	TRBJ1-4	TGTGCCAGCAGCTTGGCCTCCCTAAATGAAAAACTGTTTTTT	CASSLASLNEKLFF
TRBD2	.	TRBV30	TRBJ2-5	TGTGCCTTCACCGGGGGTAGCGGACCGGGGGGGACCCAGTACTTC	CAFTGGSGPGGTQYF
.	once	TRBV5-5	TRBJ2-6	TGTGCCAGCAGCTCCGGGAGCTCTGGGGCCAACGTCCTGACTTTC	CASSSGSSGANVLTF
.	.	TRBV7-6	TRBJ2-7	TGTGCCAGCAGCTTAGCTAGAGACGGACTTTACGAGCAGTACTTC	CASSLARDGLYEQYF
TRBD2	.	TRBV7-6	TRBJ2-2	TGTGCCAGCAGCCGGACTAGCGGGAGGGCCTACACCGGGGAGCTGTTTTTT	CASSRTSGRAYTGELFF
.	.	TRBV6-1	TRBJ1-3	TGTGCCAGCAGTGAGGCCAGCTCTGGAAACACCATATATTTT	CASSEASSGNTIYF
.	.	TRBV5-6	TRBJ1-5	TGTGCCAGCAGCTTGGACAGCTATAGCAATCAGCCCCAGCATTTT	CASSLDSYSNQPQHF
.	few	TRBV5-5	TRBJ1-2	TGTGCCAGCAGCTTGGCGGTGGACAAATTTAACTATGGCTACACCTTC	CASSLAVDKFNYGYTF